These 24 T cell receptor beta chains were all obtained from the same sample, sequenced in a study of early T cells in non-severe SARS-CoV-2 infection. In TCRdb, the 5' RACE reads were re-called with MiXCR into one record per CDR3 protein. This table has about 110,000 distinct CDR3 sequences, roughly an eighth appearing once. Sample: whole blood. The source is an adult who was a healthcare worker with PCR-confirmed SARS-CoV-2 infection or an uninfected control (not recorded which).

This clonotype was counted between two and nine times. This chain uses TRBV27 with TRBJ1-1; TRBD1 is a possible D gene (6 bases). The CDR3 consists of 14 residues. Germline V gene sequence: CDR1 MNHEY, CDR2 SMNVEV (reference sequence). The ends were cut back, 6 bases at V and 6 bases at J, with 17 bases in the middle. The CDR3 region has the DNA TGTGCCAGCAGCTACAGGGCCCCGACGGCTGAAGCTTTCTTT. It encodes CASSYRAPTAEAFF.

This clonotype occurred a few times. This chain joins TRBV12-3 or TRBV12-4 and TRBJ2-3; D gene uncertain. This CDR3 has 11 residues. V shed 7 bases and J shed 6 bases, with 8 bases lying between them. The CDR3 DNA follows: TGTGCCAGCACCCTGACGGATACGCAGTATTTT. The encoded protein is CASTLTDTQYF.

The rearrangement uses TRBV11-2 and TRBJ1-4; 9 bases match TRBD1. CDR1 and CDR2 (germline): SGHAT, FQNNGV. J lost 3 bases, V lost 5 bases, and 7 bases had no gene match. This CDR3 region has 16 residues. CDR3 sequence: CASSVGQGWANEKLFF. The CDR3 DNA reads as TGTGCCAGCAGCGTGGGACAGGGCTGGGCTAATGAAAAACTGTTTTTT.

The table lists this clonotype with many counts. This chain connects TRBV4-2 to TRBJ1-5, with 11 nucleotides matching TRBD1. The germline V gene encodes CDR1 LGHNA and CDR2 YNFKEQ. The V segment lost 4 bases and the J segment 0 bases; nucleotides outside the gene matches: 5. CDR3 length equals 17 residues. CDR3 nucleotides: TGTGCCAGCAGCCCCCGGGACAGGGGGAGTAGCAATCAGCCCCAGCATTTT. Translated, it gives CASSPRDRGSSNQPQHF.

Only a few counts were recorded for this clonotype. This chain uses TRBV13 with TRBJ1-1, with 7 positions matching TRBD1. The V gene's germline CDR1 is PRHDT and CDR2 FYEKMQ (reference sequence). V lost 4 bases, J lost 1 base, and 3 bases stayed unmatched. The CDR3 covers 14 residues. For the CDR3, the DNA is TGTGCCAGCAGCTCCGGGACAGAGAACACTGAAGCTTTCTTT. Amino acid sequence: CASSSGTENTEAFF. Complete variable domain (other parts from reference TRBV13 and TRBJ1-1): AAGVIQSPRHLIKEKRETATLKCYPIPRHDTVYWYQQGPGQDPQFLISFYEKMQSDKGSIPDRFSAQQFSDYHSELNMSSLELGDSALYFCASSSGTENTEAFFGQGTRLTVV.

This clonotype was observed at least ten times. V gene TRBV6-5 combines with J gene TRBJ2-1; D gene ambiguous. The CDR3 has 14 amino acids. Trimming took off 6 bases at V and 7 bases at J, with 16 bases between the two ends. Germline V CDR1 and CDR2: MNHEY, SVGAGI. The CDR3 region has the DNA TGTGCCAGCAGCTACCTCCGAGGTGGGAATGAGCAGTTCTTC. Protein: CASSYLRGGNEQFF.

This clonotype was seen repeatedly, ten times or more. V gene TRBV5-1 combines with J gene TRBJ1-4; D not certain. The germline V and J ends were trimmed by 3 bases and 5 bases, with 5 bases remaining between them. The germline CDR1 and CDR2 sequences are SGHRS and YFSETQ. The CDR3 has 12 amino acids. The CDR3 sequence is CASSSPNEKLFF. The CDR3 coding sequence is TGCGCCAGCAGCTCCCCAAATGAAAAACTGTTTTTT.

This clonotype appeared a few times. This chain links TRBV3-1 with TRBJ2-7, with a tentative D call TRBD1 (5 bases). The CDR3 loop spans 14 amino acids. Germline V gene data show CDR1 as LGHDT and CDR2 as YNNKEL (reference sequence). The germline V and J ends were trimmed by 0 bases and 5 bases, with 11 bases remaining between them. DNA of the CDR3: TGTGCCAGCAGCCAAGACAGGGTTATCAACGAGCAGTACTTC. Protein: CASSQDRVINEQYF.

This clonotype was seen only a few times. V usage is TRBV29-1 and J usage is TRBJ2-1, with D tentatively TRBD2 (6 bases). This CDR3 spans 14 amino acids. V was clipped by 4 bases and J by 0 bases, with 10 bases between them. The germline V gene has CDR1 SQVTM and CDR2 ANQGSEA. The CDR3 nucleotides are TGCAGCGTTGTCGCGGGACTCTCCTACAATGAGCAGTTCTTC. This encodes CSVVAGLSYNEQFF.

This chain joins TRBV12-3 or TRBV12-4 and TRBJ2-3; tentatively, D is TRBD1 (6 bases). CDR3 length equals 15 residues. Between the trimmed V and J ends, which lost 7 bases and 0 bases, there was a span of 14 bases. This chain's CDR3 is CASTFGQSSTDTQYF. In DNA form, the CDR3 reads TGTGCCAGCACTTTTGGACAGTCGAGCACAGATACGCAGTATTTT.

A few counts support this clonotype. The genes are TRBV11-2 and TRBJ1-1; tentative D call: TRBD1 (6 bases). CDR1 is SGHAT, CDR2 FQNNGV, per germline. This CDR3 is 13 amino acids long. V was shortened by 5 bases and J by 5 bases, with 12 bases between the two germline ends. CDR3 nucleotides: TGTGCCAGCAGCAAGGGGGTCGGGACTGAAGCTTTCTTT. This translates into CASSKGVGTEAFF.

V is TRBV7-3 and J is TRBJ2-7, with D perhaps matching TRBD1 or TRBD2 (6 bases each). This CDR3 has 15 amino acids. Germline-derived CDR1 and CDR2 are SGHTA and FQGTGA. The V end was cut by 0 bases, the J end by 3 bases, with 12 bases between. The CDR3 region is CASSLTGGPFYEQYF. The CDR3, as DNA: TGTGCCAGCAGCTTAACCGGGGGCCCTTTCTACGAGCAGTACTTC.

This clonotype appeared a few times. The J gene is TRBJ2-5, the V gene TRBV29-1, with D unclear. The CDR3 is made up of 13 amino acids. CDR1 is SQVTM, CDR2 ANQGSEA, per germline. The germline V and J ends were trimmed by 3 bases and 3 bases, with 11 bases remaining between them. In DNA form, the CDR3 reads TGCAGCGTTGATGTATTAGTTAAAGAGACCCAGTACTTC. Translating it yields CSVDVLVKETQYF. The full variable domain, with the rest looked up from reference TRBV29-1 and TRBJ2-5, is SAVISQKPSRDICQRGTSLTIQCQVDSQVTMMFWYRQQPGQSLTLIATANQGSEATYESGFVIDKFPISRPNLTFSTLTVSNMSPEDSSIYLCSVDVLVKETQYFGPGTRLLVL.

This clonotype was counted at least ten times. This rearrangement joins TRBV28 to TRBJ1-3; weak D call: TRBD1 (5 bases). This CDR3 region has 15 residues. The germline V gene encodes CDR1 MDHEN and CDR2 SYDVKM. V lost 5 bases and J lost 1, with 12 bases in between. The CDR3 DNA reads TGTGCCAGCAGTCCGGGGGGGATTTCTGGAAACACCATATATTTT. Amino acids: CASSPGGISGNTIYF. Full variable domain (outside the CDR3, taken from reference TRBV28 and TRBJ1-3): DVKVTQSSRYLVKRTGEKVFLECVQDMDHENMFWYRQDPGLGLRLIYFSYDVKMKEKGDIPEGYSVSREKKERFSLILESASTNQTSMYLCASSPGGISGNTIYFGEGSWLTVV.

This clonotype was counted only a few times. The gene calls are TRBV11-2 and TRBJ2-1; no clear D gene. CDR3 length: 14 residues. The ends were cut back, 3 bases at V and 5 bases at J, with 11 bases in the middle. Germline V CDR1 and CDR2: SGHAT, FQNNGV. CDR3 coding DNA: TGTGCCAGCAGCTTCCGTCCTGGAGACAATGAGCAGTTCTTC. It is translated as CASSFRPGDNEQFF.

The rearrangement uses TRBV11-2 and TRBJ2-1; the D is unclear. CDR1 SGHAT and CDR2 FQNNGV come from the germline V gene. The CDR3 consists of 15 residues. The V end was cut by 5 bases, the J end by 3 bases, with 14 bases between. The CDR3 sequence is CASSHRTRVYNEQFF. DNA for the CDR3: TGTGCCAGCAGCCATCGGACCCGCGTCTACAATGAGCAGTTCTTC.

This clonotype was observed once. V is TRBV7-2 and J is TRBJ1-4, with unresolved D. CDR1 SGHTA and CDR2 FQGNSA come from the germline V gene. V was shortened by 1 base and J by 3 bases, with 9 bases between the two germline ends. The CDR3 covers 15 residues. The CDR3 DNA follows: TGTGCCAGCAGCTTAGTCCAGGCCCCTAATGAAAAACTGTTTTTT. This encodes CASSLVQAPNEKLFF.

In its sample, this clonotype was seen a few times. The rearrangement joins TRBV12-3 or TRBV12-4 to TRBJ2-2; possible D gene TRBD1, 5 bases. The CDR3 is 15 residues long. V lost 2 bases and J 8 bases, leaving 15 bases between the germline ends. In nucleotides, the CDR3 is TGTGCCAGCAGTTTACCCCCGGCAGGGTCAGGGGAGCTGTTTTTT. Its translation: CASSLPPAGSGELFF.

This clonotype was picked up a small number of times. The CDR3 coding sequence is TGTGCCAGCAGGGTTGGCGGGGGGGCTTCCAAAAACATTCAGTACTTC. The encoded protein is CASRVGGGASKNIQYF. This chain joins TRBV3-1 and TRBJ2-4; TRBD2 matches at 9 bases. V lost 6 bases to trimming and J lost 2 bases; unmatched junction nucleotides: 8. The length of the CDR3 is 16 residues. Per the germline V gene, CDR1 is LGHDT and CDR2 is YNNKEL (reference sequence).

The chain joins TRBV7-8 to TRBJ1-5; 7 bases are shared with TRBD1. The length of the CDR3 is 16 residues. Germline lookup yields CDR1 SGHVS and CDR2 FQNEAQ. The V gene end was trimmed by 5 bases and the J gene end by 1 base; junction bases not matched to a gene: 8. The CDR3 region is CASSRDSGGSNQPQHF. CDR3 nucleotides: TGTGCCAGCAGCAGGGACAGCGGGGGAAGCAATCAGCCCCAGCATTTT.

V usage is TRBV7-8 and J usage is TRBJ1-1; D is possibly TRBD1 (6 bases). Germline values: CDR1 SGHVS, CDR2 FQNEAQ. V lost 5 bases, J lost 2 bases, and 12 bases lay in between. The CDR3 has 14 residues. The CDR3 bases are TGTGCCAGCAGCACAGGGACCTTTAACACTGAAGCTTTCTTT. Translation: CASSTGTFNTEAFF. The whole variable domain, filled in from reference TRBV7-8 and TRBJ1-1, reads GAGVSQSPRYKVAKRGQDVALRCDPISGHVSLFWYQQALGQGPEFLTYFQNEAQLDKSGLPSDRFFAERPEGSVSTLKIQRTQQEDSAVYLCASSTGTFNTEAFFGQGTRLTVV.

This clonotype was seen repeatedly, ten times or more. The chain employs TRBV10-2 and TRBJ2-1, with D possibly being TRBD2 (6 bases). The CDR3 contains 19 residues. V lost 3 bases and J lost 6, with 27 bases in between. Germline CDR1 and CDR2: WSHSY and SAAADI. The CDR3 DNA reads as TGCGCCAGCAGTGACCCAGGGCTAGTAGCGGCCAAAGGAACCAATGAGCAGTTCTTC. This sequence encodes CASSDPGLVAAKGTNEQFF.

This chain joins TRBV12-3 or TRBV12-4 and TRBJ2-7, with 12 positions matching TRBD2. V was clipped by 4 bases and J by 2 bases; unmatched bases: 9. The CDR3 is made up of 17 amino acids. The CDR3: CASSSTSGLAGPYEQYF. CDR3 coding DNA: TGTGCCAGCAGTTCCACCTCGGGACTAGCGGGCCCCTACGAGCAGTACTTC.

The chain has TRBV20-1 and TRBJ1-1; no clear D gene. The CDR3 has 15 amino acids. Germline loops: CDR1 DFQATT, CDR2 SNEGSKA (reference sequence). V shed 0 bases and J shed 1 base, with 12 bases lying between them. The CDR3, as DNA: TGCAGTGCTAGAGAAAGGATCGTAAAGAACACTGAAGCTTTCTTT. Translated, it gives CSARERIVKNTEAFF.